The entry below gives a single T cell receptor beta chain sequence along with its context. Antigen unknown. The data were obtained in a study of CD8 T cell repertoires and HIV-1 epitope variants. Germline V gene sequence: CDR1 MNHEY, CDR2 SMNVEV (reference sequence). The CDR3 is 16 amino acids. V shed 3 bases and J shed 1 base, with 12 bases lying between them. Findings and caveats of the study: About ten TCR beta clonotypes were antigen-specific, roughly 6 apparently recognizing autologous or escape variants.

Data came from immunoSEQ multiplex PCR; TCRdb stores just in-frame clones and leaves some out. The repertoire holds 90,000 or so clones, with around 67% as singletons. The sequence was collected from a male donor with HIV. Sequenced material: uncultured baseline CD8+ T cells from peripheral blood mononuclear cells (PBMCs). The chain is built from TRBV27 and TRBJ2-2, with D hard to call. The DNA for the CDR3 is TGTGCCAGCAGTTTTATCTGGCTCTGGAACACCGGGGAGCTGTTTTTT. Translation: CASSFIWLWNTGELFF.